What follows are 23 T cell receptor beta chains derived from one specimen sequenced in a study of T cells in Graves' hyperthyroidism and ophthalmopathy. TCR beta CDR3 regions were amplified from RNA. In the first-round RT-PCR of the TCR CDR3, the HTBI primer set was used. TCRdb reprocessed the multiplex PCR reads via MiXCR and lists one record per CDR3 protein. The sample consists of about 400,000 distinct CDR3 sequences, 20% to 30% of them appearing once. Sample: blood. These receptors were taken from a man aged 50 or older with Graves' hyperthyroidism.

This clonotype was counted many times. The chain's CDR3 is CASSLAGQGASGYTF. The DNA for the CDR3 is TGCGCCAGCAGCTTGGCCGGTCAGGGGGCGAGTGGCTACACCTTC. The V gene is TRBV5-1, the J gene TRBJ1-2; 8 bases match TRBD1. The CDR3 runs 15 residues. V dropped 0 bases and J dropped 7; count of bases not matched to a gene: 8. The germline V gene encodes CDR1 SGHRS and CDR2 YFSETQ.

This clonotype showed up many times. This chain links TRBV28 with TRBJ1-1; D is undetermined. There are 10 residues in the CDR3. Germline V gives CDR1 MDHEN, CDR2 SYDVKM. The V end was cut by 6 bases, the J end by 9 bases, with 8 bases between. CDR3 nucleotide sequence: TGTGCCAGCAGAGCAGGCCAAGCTTTCTTT. Amino acid sequence: CASRAGQAFF. Using reference TRBV28 and TRBJ1-1 for the parts outside the CDR3, the full variable domain is DVKVTQSSRYLVKRTGEKVFLECVQDMDHENMFWYRQDPGLGLRLIYFSYDVKMKEKGDIPEGYSVSREKKERFSLILESASTNQTSMYLCASRAGQAFFGQGTRLTVV.

This clonotype was detected ten times or more. The chain recombines TRBV11-3 with TRBJ2-5, with D unresolved. This CDR3 spans 13 amino acids. V was trimmed by 3 bases and J by 0 bases, leaving 5 bases between them. The germline V gene has CDR1 SGHNT and CDR2 YENEEA. The CDR3 protein is CASSFTDQETQYF. CDR3 DNA: TGTGCCAGCAGCTTTACGGACCAAGAGACCCAGTACTTC.

This rearrangement joins TRBV5-5 to TRBJ1-6; D gene uncertain. The germline V gene has CDR1 SGHKS and CDR2 YYEKEE (reference sequence). The germline V and J ends were trimmed by 0 bases and 3 bases, with 7 bases remaining between them. The CDR3 is made up of 15 amino acids. The DNA of the CDR3 is TGTGCCAGCAGCTTGGCGAGGAACTATAATTCACCCCTCCACTTT. This codes for CASSLARNYNSPLHF.

This sequence joins TRBV29-1 and TRBJ2-2; the D gene could be TRBD1 or TRBD2 (6 bases each). Germline CDR1 reads SQVTM; CDR2 reads ANQGSEA. Trimming took off 5 bases at V and 2 bases at J, with 15 bases between the two ends. This CDR3 has 15 residues. Here the CDR3 DNA reads TGCAGCGTTAGAGGGGGGCATACTAACACCGGGGAGCTGTTTTTT. Amino acids: CSVRGGHTNTGELFF.

V gene TRBV10-2 combines with J gene TRBJ2-7; 8 bases agree with TRBD1. Looked up from germline, CDR1 is WSHSY and CDR2 is SAAADI. The CDR3 is 14 amino acids. V lost 7 bases and J lost 4; bases outside the gene matches: 9. CDR3 amino acids: CASTKDREYYEQYF. CDR3 bases: TGCGCCAGCACCAAGGACAGGGAATATTACGAGCAGTACTTC.

This clonotype appeared a few times. CDR3 DNA sequence: TGTGCCAGCAGCTTAGATCCCGGGACAGACGAGCAGTACTTC. This gives the protein CASSLDPGTDEQYF. V gene TRBV11-2 combines with J gene TRBJ2-7, with TRBD1 matching over 7 bases. Germline V gene lookup returns CDR1 SGHAT and CDR2 FQNNGV. Trimming at V came to 0 bases and at J to 5 bases, leaving 4 bases not matched to a gene. The CDR3 consists of 14 residues.

This clonotype was found a few times. The genes are TRBV24-1 and TRBJ1-5; no clear D gene. The germline CDR1 and CDR2 sequences are KGHDR and SFDVKD. The CDR3 runs to 14 residues. The V gene lost 4 bases and the J gene lost 6 bases, with 12 bases spanning the gap. The chain's CDR3 is CATSDTDIGQPQHF. The DNA of the CDR3 is TGTGCCACCAGTGACACCGACATCGGTCAGCCCCAGCATTTT.

In this sample, this clonotype turned up many times. V and J are TRBV24-1 and TRBJ2-3; no clear D gene. Trimming left V 3 bases short and J 0 bases short, with 12 bases between. This CDR3 is built from 16 residues. Germline CDR1 is KGHDR and CDR2 is SFDVKD. CDR3 DNA sequence: TGTGCCACCAGTGATCACCGTCAGCTAAGCACAGATACGCAGTATTTT. Its protein is CATSDHRQLSTDTQYF.

The V gene is TRBV20-1, the J gene TRBJ1-1; D is unclear. The CDR3 is made up of 14 amino acids. Trimming took off 6 bases at V and 1 base at J, with 15 bases between the two ends. The germline gives CDR1 DFQATT, CDR2 SNEGSKA (reference sequence). As DNA, the CDR3 is TGCAGTGCCTCGCTGAAGGAGACGAACACTGAAGCTTTCTTT. This sequence encodes CSASLKETNTEAFF.

CDR3 amino acids: CSVEALGQSTDTQYF. The CDR3, as DNA: TGCAGCGTTGAGGCTCTGGGACAGAGCACAGATACGCAGTATTTT. The rearrangement uses TRBV29-1 and TRBJ2-3; 7 positions match TRBD1. The germline CDR1 and CDR2 sequences are SQVTM and ANQGSEA. CDR3 length equals 15 residues. Trimming removed 3 bases from V and 0 bases from J; junction bases left unmatched: 6.

CDR3 amino acids: CASSYSGSRRAEAFF. The DNA for the CDR3 is TGTGCCAGCAGTTACTCGGGAAGTCGAAGGGCTGAAGCTTTCTTT. V gene TRBV6-5 combines with J gene TRBJ1-1; unclear D gene. V was clipped by 0 bases and J by 6 bases, with 14 bases between them. This CDR3 region has 15 residues. Germline V gene data show CDR1 as MNHEY and CDR2 as SVGAGI.

This clonotype was recorded at least ten times. This sequence joins TRBV6-5 and TRBJ1-1; a weak D match, TRBD1 (6 bases). The V end lost 4 bases, the J end lost 1 base, and 13 bases lay between the germline ends. This CDR3 comprises 15 residues. Germline lookup yields CDR1 MNHEY and CDR2 SVGAGI. CDR3 in DNA: TGTGCCAGCAGTTCAGGGGAGGCAAAGAACACTGAAGCTTTCTTT. It yields the protein CASSSGEAKNTEAFF.

In this sample, this clonotype turned up a few times. The V gene is TRBV12-3 or TRBV12-4, the J gene TRBJ1-3; TRBD1 aligns across 10 bases. This CDR3 region has 15 residues. V lost 6 bases to trimming and J lost 2 bases; unmatched junction nucleotides: 4. The CDR3 loop reads CASRSGTGAGNTIYF. CDR3 sequence (DNA): TGTGCCAGCAGATCCGGGACAGGGGCTGGAAACACCATATATTTT.

The genes are TRBV20-1 and TRBJ2-3; 14 bases match TRBD2. This CDR3 has 15 residues. V dropped 6 bases and J dropped 8; count of bases not matched to a gene: 10. Germline V gene sequence: CDR1 DFQATT, CDR2 SNEGSKA (reference sequence). The CDR3 DNA reads as TGCAGTGCCAAGGGACTAGCGGGAGAGGGGGGTACGCAGTATTTT. This translates into CSAKGLAGEGGTQYF.

The chain joins TRBV12-3 or TRBV12-4 to TRBJ2-1, with TRBD2 matching 13 bases. After removal of 5 bases from V and 8 bases from J, the junction contained 6 bases not matched to a gene. This CDR3 comprises 15 residues. CDR3 nucleotide sequence: TGTGCCAGCAGTCGATGGACTAGCGGGAGAGATGAGCAGTTCTTC. Translating gives CASSRWTSGRDEQFF.

There are many counts of this clonotype. This chain joins TRBV27 and TRBJ2-3, with D unclear. CDR3 length: 13 residues. CDR1 is MNHEY and CDR2 is SMNVEV in the germline V gene (reference sequence). V was shortened by 3 bases and J by 5 bases, with 9 bases between the two germline ends. The CDR3 DNA is TGTGCCAGCAGTTTCGCAGGCGGAGATACGCAGTATTTT. The encoded protein is CASSFAGGDTQYF.

This clonotype was found many times. The CDR3 DNA reads as TGTGCCAGCAGCCAGGGACTAGCGGACTACGAGCAGTACTTC. Protein: CASSQGLADYEQYF. The J gene is TRBJ2-7, the V gene TRBV11-2; 11 bases map to TRBD2. The CDR3 is made up of 14 amino acids. Germline CDR1 SGHAT, CDR2 FQNNGV. V was pared by 5 bases and J by 3 bases, with 3 bases of the junction left unmatched.

This clonotype turned up a few times. The chain uses TRBV6-1 and TRBJ2-4; unclear D gene. V was pared by 2 bases and J by 6 bases, with 5 bases between. CDR1 is MNHNS, CDR2 SASEGT, per germline. This CDR3 is 12 amino acids long. The CDR3, as DNA: TGTGCCAGCAGTGAAAGTGGAAACATTCAGTACTTC. Amino acid sequence: CASSESGNIQYF.

The table lists this clonotype with many counts. The chain carries TRBV28 and TRBJ1-2; D remains ambiguous. Germline values: CDR1 MDHEN, CDR2 SYDVKM. Trimming took 8 bases from V and 4 from J, leaving 14 bases between them. CDR3 size: 13 residues. CDR3 in amino acids: CASLRPPFYGYTF. The CDR3 DNA is TGTGCCAGCCTCAGACCCCCATTCTATGGCTACACCTTC.

This clonotype has a handful of counts. The chain combines TRBV24-1 with TRBJ1-5, with D possibly being TRBD1 (5 bases). Trimming cost V 7 bases and J 6 bases, with 18 bases left between them. The CDR3 is 15 amino acids. Germline CDR1 and CDR2: KGHDR and SFDVKD. The DNA for the CDR3 is TGTGCCACCAGCGAAGGGAGGGAGGGGATTCAGCCCCAGCATTTT. Amino acid sequence: CATSEGREGIQPQHF.

This clonotype was counted many times. The chain has TRBV3-1 and TRBJ2-7, with no clear D. Trimming left V 1 base short and J 0 bases short, with 7 bases between. Germline CDR1 is LGHDT and CDR2 is YNNKEL (reference sequence). CDR3 length equals 14 residues. CDR3 sequence reads: CASSQVPLSYEQYF. The DNA of the CDR3 is TGTGCCAGCAGCCAAGTCCCGCTCTCCTACGAGCAGTACTTC.

The chain employs TRBV6-4 and TRBJ2-3, with D tentatively TRBD1 (6 bases). The V gene lost 8 bases and the J gene lost 6 bases, with 12 bases spanning the gap. The CDR3 covers 12 residues. Germline CDR1 MRHNA, CDR2 SNTAGT. The CDR3 nucleotides are TGTGCCAGCTCAACCAGGGGTGATACGCAGTATTTT. Translated, it gives CASSTRGDTQYF.